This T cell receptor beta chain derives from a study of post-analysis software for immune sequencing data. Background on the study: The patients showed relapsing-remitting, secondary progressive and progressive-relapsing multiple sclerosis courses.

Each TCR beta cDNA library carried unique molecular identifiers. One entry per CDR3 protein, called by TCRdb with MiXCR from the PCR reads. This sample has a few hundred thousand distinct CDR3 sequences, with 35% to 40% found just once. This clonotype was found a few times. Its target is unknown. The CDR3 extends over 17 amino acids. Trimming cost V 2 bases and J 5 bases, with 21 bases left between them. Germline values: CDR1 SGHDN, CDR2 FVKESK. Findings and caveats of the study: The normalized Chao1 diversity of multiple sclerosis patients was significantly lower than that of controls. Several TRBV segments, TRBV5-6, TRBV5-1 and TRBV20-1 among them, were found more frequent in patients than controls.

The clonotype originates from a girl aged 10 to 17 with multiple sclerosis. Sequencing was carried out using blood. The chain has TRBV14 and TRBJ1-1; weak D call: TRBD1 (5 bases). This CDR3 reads CASSQIHLLGNRTEAFF. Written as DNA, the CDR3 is TGTGCCAGCAGCCAAATACACCTTTTGGGCAACAGGACTGAAGCTTTCTTT.